A selection of T cell receptor beta chains follows, all from one sample in a study of cytomegalovirus exposure and HLA in healthy donors. Profiling relied on immunoSEQ multiplex PCR, and the TCRdb table lists in-frame clones only, not all of them. The table shows 150,000 to 200,000 clones, with 70% to 90% occurring only once. Sequencing used PBMCs. The receptors here all came from a woman in her 30s in good health and CMV-seronegative. The CDR3 runs from the conserved cysteine through the conserved F or W. A D gene is named only where the DNA matches it firmly. Clone size is stated in some rows and not others, as once, few, many or a class when expanded.

v_call: TRBV10-3
cdr3_length: 16
clone_size: NA
d_call: TRBD1
j_call: TRBJ1-3
cdr3_nt: TGTGCCATCAGATTACAGGGGACAGCCTCTGGAAACACCATATATTTT
cdr3_aa: CAIRLQGTASGNTIYF

v_call: TRBV19
cdr3_length: 14
clone_size: NA
d_call: TRBD1
j_call: TRBJ2-2
cdr3_nt: TGTGCCAGTAGTATGGGACAGCTCCCCGGGGAGCTGTTTTTT
cdr3_aa: CASSMGQLPGELFF

v_call: TRBV11-2
cdr3_length: 15
clone_size: NA
d_call: NA
j_call: TRBJ2-1
cdr3_nt: TGTGCCAGCAGACCCGTGGGGAGCTCCTACAATGAGCAGTTCTTC
cdr3_aa: CASRPVGSSYNEQFF

v_call: TRBV19
cdr3_length: 15
clone_size: NA
d_call: NA
j_call: TRBJ2-1
cdr3_nt: TGTGCCAGTAGTATAGGCGGTCCGACCTACAATGAGCAGTTCTTC
cdr3_aa: CASSIGGPTYNEQFF

v_call: TRBV15
cdr3_length: 15
clone_size: NA
d_call: NA
j_call: TRBJ2-7
cdr3_nt: TGTGCCACCAGCGAGCGGGCCCGGGGACGGGAAGAGCAGTACTTC
cdr3_aa: CATSERARGREEQYF

v_call: TRBV7-9
cdr3_length: 17
clone_size: NA
d_call: NA
j_call: TRBJ1-1
cdr3_nt: TGTGCCAGCAGCCCAATTCATTACAGGGTTGAGAACACTGAAGCTTTCTTT
cdr3_aa: CASSPIHYRVENTEAFF

v_call: TRBV9
cdr3_length: 17
clone_size: NA
d_call: NA
j_call: TRBJ2-2
cdr3_nt: TGTGCCAGCAGCGTAGGATCTAGTCAAAGGTACACCGGGGAGCTGTTTTTT
cdr3_aa: CASSVGSSQRYTGELFF

v_call: TRBV7-2
cdr3_length: 15
clone_size: NA
d_call: TRBD1
j_call: TRBJ2-7
cdr3_nt: TGTGCCAGCAGCTTAGAACAGGGGGCGCTGTACGAGCAGTACTTC
cdr3_aa: CASSLEQGALYEQYF

v_call: TRBV9
cdr3_length: 13
clone_size: NA
d_call: NA
j_call: TRBJ2-1
cdr3_nt: TGTGCCAGCAGCGTTAGTATCGGCAATGAGCAGTTCTTC
cdr3_aa: CASSVSIGNEQFF

v_call: TRBV28
cdr3_length: 16
clone_size: NA
d_call: TRBD2
j_call: TRBJ2-7
cdr3_nt: TGTGCCAGCAGTTCCGTCCTAGCGGGGGCCTCCTACGAGCAGTACTTC
cdr3_aa: CASSSVLAGASYEQYF

v_call: TRBV2
cdr3_length: 12
clone_size: NA
d_call: NA
j_call: TRBJ1-1
cdr3_nt: TGTGCCAGCAGTGCGGGGGGGGCTGAAGCTTTCTTT
cdr3_aa: CASSAGGAEAFF

v_call: TRBV7-9
cdr3_length: 12
clone_size: NA
d_call: NA
j_call: TRBJ1-1
cdr3_nt: TGTTCCAGCAGCTTTGGAGCCTCTGAAGCTTTCTTT
cdr3_aa: CSSSFGASEAFF

v_call: TRBV18
cdr3_length: 13
clone_size: few
d_call: NA
j_call: TRBJ1-4
cdr3_nt: TGTGCCAGCTCACCACGCGTCGGGGAAAAACTGTTTTTT
cdr3_aa: CASSPRVGEKLFF

v_call: TRBV9
cdr3_length: 16
clone_size: once
d_call: NA
j_call: TRBJ2-3
cdr3_nt: TGTGCCAGCAGCGTAGAATCTGGGGGGATAGCAGATACGCAGTATTTT
cdr3_aa: CASSVESGGIADTQYF

v_call: TRBV7-9
cdr3_length: 19
clone_size: NA
d_call: NA
j_call: TRBJ2-1
cdr3_nt: TGTGCCAGCAGCCTCGAAGTTAGAGGGAGGAGTCAATCGGGGAATGAGCAGTTCTTC
cdr3_aa: CASSLEVRGRSQSGNEQFF

v_call: TRBV9
cdr3_length: 17
clone_size: NA
d_call: NA
j_call: TRBJ2-1
cdr3_nt: TGTGCCAGCAGCGTAGAAACAGGCCTCCGCTCCTACAATGAGCAGTTCTTC
cdr3_aa: CASSVETGLRSYNEQFF

v_call: TRBV5-1
cdr3_length: 14
clone_size: few
d_call: TRBD2
j_call: TRBJ2-5
cdr3_nt: TGCGCCAGCAGCAGGACTAGCGGCCAAGAGACCCAGTACTTC
cdr3_aa: CASSRTSGQETQYF

v_call: TRBV13
cdr3_length: 12
clone_size: NA
d_call: TRBD1
j_call: TRBJ1-3
cdr3_nt: TGTGCCAGCAGCCAGGGACAGAACACCATATATTTT
cdr3_aa: CASSQGQNTIYF

v_call: TRBV2
cdr3_length: 14
clone_size: NA
d_call: TRBD1
j_call: TRBJ2-7
cdr3_nt: TGTGCCAGCAGTTCCGGGACAGCGATCTACGAGCAGTACTTC
cdr3_aa: CASSSGTAIYEQYF

v_call: TRBV11-2
cdr3_length: 15
clone_size: NA
d_call: NA
j_call: TRBJ1-4
cdr3_nt: TGTGCCAGCAGCTTGGACAGAGCAACTAATGAAAAACTGTTTTTT
cdr3_aa: CASSLDRATNEKLFF

v_call: TRBV5-6
cdr3_length: 15
clone_size: NA
d_call: TRBD1
j_call: TRBJ2-7
cdr3_nt: TGTGCCAGCAGCGGGGCCGGGACAGCCTACTACGAGCAGTACTTC
cdr3_aa: CASSGAGTAYYEQYF

v_call: TRBV5-1
cdr3_length: 18
clone_size: NA
d_call: TRBD1
j_call: TRBJ1-1
cdr3_nt: TGCGCCAGCAGCCCCCACCTGTCGACAGGGCGACAGAACACTGAAGCTTTCTTT
cdr3_aa: CASSPHLSTGRQNTEAFF

v_call: TRBV4-1
cdr3_length: 14
clone_size: NA
d_call: NA
j_call: TRBJ2-7
cdr3_nt: TGCGCCAGCAGCCAAGTTGGGGCCAGCTACGAGCAGTACTTC
cdr3_aa: CASSQVGASYEQYF

v_call: TRBV5-4
cdr3_length: 15
clone_size: NA
d_call: TRBD2
j_call: TRBJ2-7
cdr3_nt: TGTGCCAGCAGCATACCAGCGGGAGGCCCCCACGAGCAGTACTTC
cdr3_aa: CASSIPAGGPHEQYF

v_call: TRBV18
cdr3_length: 15
clone_size: NA
d_call: NA
j_call: TRBJ1-1
cdr3_nt: TGTGCCAGCTCACAAGGCAACCCAGGGCGCACTGAAGCTTTCTTT
cdr3_aa: CASSQGNPGRTEAFF

v_call: TRBV28
cdr3_length: 13
clone_size: once
d_call: NA
j_call: TRBJ1-2
cdr3_nt: TGTGCCAGCACCTCCCCGGACACCTATGGCTACACCTTC
cdr3_aa: CASTSPDTYGYTF

v_call: TRBV7-8
cdr3_length: 17
clone_size: once
d_call: NA
j_call: TRBJ1-5
cdr3_nt: TGTGCCAGCAGCTTAGGGTTAAGGAACAGCGGACATCAGCCCCAGCATTTT
cdr3_aa: CASSLGLRNSGHQPQHF

v_call: TRBV6-5
cdr3_length: 15
clone_size: few
d_call: TRBD1
j_call: TRBJ1-6
cdr3_nt: TGTGCCAGCAGGGGGATGGGACAGGGGTATTCACCCCTCCACTTT
cdr3_aa: CASRGMGQGYSPLHF

v_call: TRBV19
cdr3_length: 14
clone_size: NA
d_call: NA
j_call: TRBJ1-2
cdr3_nt: TGTGCCAGTAGTAGCGAGGGTACCGGGCGGAGCTACACCTTC
cdr3_aa: CASSSEGTGRSYTF

v_call: TRBV7-9
cdr3_length: 14
clone_size: NA
d_call: NA
j_call: TRBJ2-1
cdr3_nt: TGTGCCAGCAGCTTCGGAGGCTCCTACAATGAGCAGTTCTTC
cdr3_aa: CASSFGGSYNEQFF

v_call: TRBV7-2
cdr3_length: 14
clone_size: NA
d_call: TRBD1
j_call: TRBJ2-1
cdr3_nt: TGTGCCAGCAGCCACGGACAGGGGATGGTTGAGCAGTTCTTC
cdr3_aa: CASSHGQGMVEQFF

v_call: TRBV5-8
cdr3_length: 16
clone_size: NA
d_call: TRBD2
j_call: TRBJ2-3
cdr3_nt: TGTGCCAGCAGCTGGATAAGCGGGGGCGGCACAGATACGCAGTATTTT
cdr3_aa: CASSWISGGGTDTQYF

v_call: TRBV7-6
cdr3_length: 17
clone_size: NA
d_call: TRBD1
j_call: TRBJ2-6
cdr3_nt: TGTGCCAGCAGTTCAACAGGGGTGGGTTCTGGGGCCAACGTCCTGACTTTC
cdr3_aa: CASSSTGVGSGANVLTF

v_call: TRBV10-1
cdr3_length: 13
clone_size: NA
d_call: TRBD1
j_call: TRBJ2-7
cdr3_nt: TGCGCCAGCAGCGACGGGACAGGAGACGAGCAGTACTTC
cdr3_aa: CASSDGTGDEQYF

v_call: TRBV7-9
cdr3_length: 16
clone_size: few
d_call: NA
j_call: TRBJ1-1
cdr3_nt: TGTGCCAGCAGCTTCGCGGTTGTATTATTGAACACTGAAGCTTTCTTT
cdr3_aa: CASSFAVVLLNTEAFF

v_call: TRBV29-1
cdr3_length: 15
clone_size: NA
d_call: NA
j_call: TRBJ2-4
cdr3_nt: TGCAGCGTTGTGGGCAGGGAAGGAGCCAAAAACAGTCAGTACTTC
cdr3_aa: CSVVGREGAKNSQYF

v_call: TRBV5-4
cdr3_length: 13
clone_size: NA
d_call: NA
j_call: TRBJ1-5
cdr3_nt: TGTGCCAGCAGCTTAAACAGTTTATGGCCCCAGCATTTT
cdr3_aa: CASSLNSLWPQHF

v_call: TRBV15
cdr3_length: 15
clone_size: NA
d_call: NA
j_call: TRBJ2-7
cdr3_nt: TGTGCCACCAGCAGAGACCGGAACAGTTTCTACGAGCAGTACTTC
cdr3_aa: CATSRDRNSFYEQYF

v_call: TRBV11-2
cdr3_length: 13
clone_size: NA
d_call: TRBD1
j_call: TRBJ1-2
cdr3_nt: TGTGCCAGCAGCTCGGGACAGGGGATAGACTACACCTTC
cdr3_aa: CASSSGQGIDYTF

v_call: TRBV19
cdr3_length: 17
clone_size: NA
d_call: TRBD1
j_call: TRBJ1-5
cdr3_nt: TGTGCCAGTAGTATAATACAGGGGGTGTTCGGCAATCAGCCCCAGCATTTT
cdr3_aa: CASSIIQGVFGNQPQHF

v_call: TRBV6-6
cdr3_length: 15
clone_size: NA
d_call: NA
j_call: TRBJ1-2
cdr3_nt: TGTGCCAGCACCGACAGAGAGGGTAGGGGAGGCGGCTACACCTTC
cdr3_aa: CASTDREGRGGGYTF

v_call: TRBV2
cdr3_length: 14
clone_size: NA
d_call: NA
j_call: TRBJ2-7
cdr3_nt: TGTGCCAGCAGGGAGTGGCAGAACGTCTACGAGCAGTACTTC
cdr3_aa: CASREWQNVYEQYF

v_call: TRBV27
cdr3_length: 14
clone_size: NA
d_call: NA
j_call: TRBJ2-7
cdr3_nt: TGTGCCAGCAGCTTGACAGGTTACACCTACGAGCAGTACTTC
cdr3_aa: CASSLTGYTYEQYF

v_call: TRBV7-9
cdr3_length: 12
clone_size: NA
d_call: NA
j_call: TRBJ2-1
cdr3_nt: TGTGCCAGCAGCATAAACCAGGGAGAGCAGTTCTTC
cdr3_aa: CASSINQGEQFF

v_call: TRBV21-1
cdr3_length: 18
clone_size: NA
d_call: NA
j_call: TRBJ1-5
cdr3_nt: TGTGCCAGCAAGGGACAAGTCCACGATGAAGATAGCAATCAGCCCCAGCATTTT
cdr3_aa: CASKGQVHDEDSNQPQHF

v_call: TRBV29-1
cdr3_length: 14
clone_size: once
d_call: TRBD2
j_call: TRBJ2-3
cdr3_nt: TGCAGCGTTGGACGCGGGAGTAGTACAGATACGCAGTATTTT
cdr3_aa: CSVGRGSSTDTQYF

v_call: TRBV27
cdr3_length: 18
clone_size: NA
d_call: NA
j_call: TRBJ1-1
cdr3_nt: TGTGCCAGCAGTTTATCGAGATCAAGGGTCTCCAGGGTCTCTGAAGCTTTCTTT
cdr3_aa: CASSLSRSRVSRVSEAFF

v_call: TRBV7-3
cdr3_length: 11
clone_size: NA
d_call: NA
j_call: TRBJ2-7
cdr3_nt: TGTGCCAGCAGCTTAGCGGTCGAGCAGTACTTC
cdr3_aa: CASSLAVEQYF